The sequence of this T cell receptor beta chain was determined in a study of human T cells and chemical hapten exposure. Across the study: 2% DPC was applied to approximately 2 cm by approximately 2 cm of upper inner arm skin for sensitization.

Turning to this clonotype: The antigen is not known.

Findings of the study overall: PT1 expanded TCR counts and patch test score correlated positively. Donors were affected by alopecia, so their immune reaction might vary from that of healthy individuals.

V lost 4 bases and J 6 bases, leaving 8 bases between the germline ends. The CDR3 has 12 residues. Documented time point: patch test 2, 6 weeks after DPC sensitization. The treatment denotes: therapeutic diphenylcyclopropenone sensitization with weekly scalp DPC. Per the original methods: Per-sample TCR counts ranged from roughly 20,000 to 700,000, median about 100,000. Each CDR3 protein is one row after TCRdb ran MiXCR on the RACE reads. The V and J calls were determined by TCRdb, not by the authors. The table records about 350,000 distinct CDR3 sequences, just under 6.5% of them present only once. The starting material was whole blood, obtained in connection with sensitization to the hapten diphenylcyclopropenone (DPC). The chain joins TRBV12-3 or TRBV12-4 to TRBJ2-3, with D hard to call. This TCR derives from a woman aged 18-30 years with alopecia areata. Some clones in this sample may be carry-over from other donors' samples. This CDR3 is CASSSDDDTQYF. CDR3 coding DNA: TGTGCCAGCAGTTCCGACGACGATACGCAGTATTTT.